The entry that follows covers one T cell receptor beta chain sequence. The sample comes from a study of blood T cell repertoires in COVID-19. About the research overall: The cDNA or gDNA used as material had been derived from T cells, B-cell-depleted T cells, or PBMCs.

Germline V gene sequence: CDR1 LGHNA, CDR2 YSLEER. The CDR3 loop spans 17 amino acids. V lost 1 base, J lost 2 bases, and 8 bases stayed unmatched. The method was immunoSEQ multiplex PCR; TCRdb's version includes in-frame clones alone and lacks a portion of them. This table has about 220,000 clones, roughly 84% appearing once. The clonotype comes from a woman aged 55-69 years who had recovered from COVID-19. The sequenced sample was peripheral blood. J is TRBJ1-1 and V is TRBV4-3; 9 bases are a match to TRBD1. The CDR3 DNA is TGCGCCAGCAGCCAAGCCTGGGACAGGGTTGGAAACACTGAAGCTTTCTTT. Residues: CASSQAWDRVGNTEAFF.